This TCR beta chain was found in a study of metastatic and nonmetastatic thyroid tumors (dated by TCRdb to 2018 to 2020). As for the study more broadly: Repertoires from peripheral blood and from tumor or nodule tissue samples of malignant and benign thyroid patients were compared.

None of the patients had been given any treatment before thyroid surgery. Patient clinical samples collected from about 2012 to 2019 were retrospectively analysed using T-cell receptor beta sequencing. This clone was recorded many times. The target of this receptor is not known. One base away there is no much larger clone; base qualities are not given. Its CDR3 holds 14 amino acids, cysteine through phenylalanine. The sequence is cut down to CDR3 DNA, 42 bases in frame from base 1. The germline V gene encodes CDR1 DFQATT and CDR2 SNEGSKA (reference sequence). Findings and caveats that apply to the study as a whole: In both blood and tumor samples, malignant tumors were reported to have significantly higher TCR beta diversity than benign nodules.

The receptor library was made with PCR. TCRdb names Illumina HiSeq 4000 as the instrument used. High-throughput sequencing was used to profile the TCR beta-chain CDR3 region of each patient. As for how the authors treated the data: Drawing on CDR3 differences between clinicopathological groups, the researchers built a classifier meant to tell apart patients with distant-metastatic papillary thyroid cancer. To measure repertoire diversity the researchers used the Shannon index, while the Morisita-Horn index served to gauge how similar the tumor and blood repertoires were. The public reads were reanalyzed by TCRdb: fastp trimming at Q25, MiXCR alignment, in-frame beta chains only. TCRdb's processing, not the authors', yielded these V and J calls. The sample contains tens of thousands of clones, around 15% of them found a single time. The ten largest clonotypes hold approximately 14% of the sample.

The receptor chain draws on TRBV20-1 and TRBJ2-2; 8 bases in between match TRBD2. Sequencing was done on a sample of blood. The receptor was isolated from a female donor with papillary thyroid cancer or a benign thyroid nodule (not recorded which). Some clones in this sample may be carry-over from other donors' samples. The DNA reads TGCAGCGCTCCCGGGAGGGCCTTTTCCGGGGAGCTGTTTTTT. Translation gives CSAPGRAFSGELFF.